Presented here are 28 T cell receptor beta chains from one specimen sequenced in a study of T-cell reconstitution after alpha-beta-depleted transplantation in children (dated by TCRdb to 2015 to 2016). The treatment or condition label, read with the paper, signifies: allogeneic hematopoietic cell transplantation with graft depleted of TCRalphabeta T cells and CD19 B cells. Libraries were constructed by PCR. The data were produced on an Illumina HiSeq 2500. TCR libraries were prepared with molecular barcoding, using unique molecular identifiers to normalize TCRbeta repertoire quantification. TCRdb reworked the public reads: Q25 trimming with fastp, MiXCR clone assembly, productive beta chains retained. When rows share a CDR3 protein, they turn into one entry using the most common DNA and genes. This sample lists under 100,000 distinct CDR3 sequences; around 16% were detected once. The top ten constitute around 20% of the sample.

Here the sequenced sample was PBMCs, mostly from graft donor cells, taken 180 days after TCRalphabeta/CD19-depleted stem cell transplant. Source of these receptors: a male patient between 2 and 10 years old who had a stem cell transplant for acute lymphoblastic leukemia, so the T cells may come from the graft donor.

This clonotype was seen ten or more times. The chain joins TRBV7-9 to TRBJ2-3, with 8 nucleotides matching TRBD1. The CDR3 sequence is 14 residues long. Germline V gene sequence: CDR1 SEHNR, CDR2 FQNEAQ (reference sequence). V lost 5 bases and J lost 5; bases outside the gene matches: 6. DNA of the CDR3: TGTGCCAGCAGCGTCGGACAGGGAAGAGATACGCAGTATTTT. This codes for CASSVGQGRDTQYF.

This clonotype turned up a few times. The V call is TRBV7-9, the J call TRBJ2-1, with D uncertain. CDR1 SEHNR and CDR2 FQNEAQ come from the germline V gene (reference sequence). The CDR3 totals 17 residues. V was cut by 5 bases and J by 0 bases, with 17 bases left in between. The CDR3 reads CASSPPLRSSSYNEQFF. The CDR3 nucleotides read TGTGCCAGCAGCCCCCCTCTCAGGTCCAGCTCCTACAATGAGCAGTTCTTC.

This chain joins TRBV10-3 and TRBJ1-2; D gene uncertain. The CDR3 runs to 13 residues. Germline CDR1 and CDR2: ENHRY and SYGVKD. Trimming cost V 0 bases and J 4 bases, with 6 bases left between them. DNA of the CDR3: TGTGCCATCAGTGAGTCGGGAGTCTATGGCTACACCTTC. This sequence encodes CAISESGVYGYTF.

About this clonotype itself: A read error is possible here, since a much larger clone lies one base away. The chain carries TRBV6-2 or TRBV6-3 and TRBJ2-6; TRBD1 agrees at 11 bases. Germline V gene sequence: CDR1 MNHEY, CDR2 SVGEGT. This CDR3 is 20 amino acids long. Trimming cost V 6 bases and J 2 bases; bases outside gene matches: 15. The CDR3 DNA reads TGTGCCAGCAGCCTTTACATTGGTGGGACAGGGGGAACTGGGGCCAACGTCCTGACTTTC. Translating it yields CASSLYIGGTGGTGANVLTF.

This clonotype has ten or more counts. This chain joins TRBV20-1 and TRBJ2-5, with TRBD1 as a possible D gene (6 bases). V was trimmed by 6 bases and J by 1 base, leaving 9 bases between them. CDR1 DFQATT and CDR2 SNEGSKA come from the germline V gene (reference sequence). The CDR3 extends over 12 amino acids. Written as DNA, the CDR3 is TGCAGTGCGAAAGGGGGCCAAGAGACCCAGTACTTC. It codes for CSAKGGQETQYF.

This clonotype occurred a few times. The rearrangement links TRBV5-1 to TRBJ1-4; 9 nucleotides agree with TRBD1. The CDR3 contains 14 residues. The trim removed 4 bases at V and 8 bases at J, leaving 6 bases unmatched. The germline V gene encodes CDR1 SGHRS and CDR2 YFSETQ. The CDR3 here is CASSMGQGGEKLFF. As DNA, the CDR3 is TGCGCCAGCAGCATGGGACAGGGAGGCGAAAAACTGTTTTTT. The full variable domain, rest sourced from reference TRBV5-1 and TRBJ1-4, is KAGVTQTPRYLIKTRGQQVTLSCSPISGHRSVSWYQQTPGQGLQFLFEYFSETQRNKGNFPGRFSGRQFSNSRSEMNVSTLELGDSALYLCASSMGQGGEKLFFGSGTQLSVL.

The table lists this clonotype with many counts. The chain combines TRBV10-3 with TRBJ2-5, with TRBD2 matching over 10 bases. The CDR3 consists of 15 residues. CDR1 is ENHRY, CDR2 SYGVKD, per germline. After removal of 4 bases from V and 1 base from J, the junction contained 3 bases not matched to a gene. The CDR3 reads CAISGLAGAQETQYF. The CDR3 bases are TGTGCCATCAGTGGGCTAGCGGGGGCCCAAGAGACCCAGTACTTC.

In nucleotides, the CDR3 is TGCGCCAGCAGCTTGGAATACCGGGACAGGGTGATTGAAAACACCATATATTTT. Translation gives CASSLEYRDRVIENTIYF. J is TRBJ1-3 and V is TRBV5-1; the match to TRBD1 covers 9 bases. Germline CDR1 SGHRS, CDR2 YFSETQ. CDR3 length: 18 amino acids. The V segment lost 0 bases and the J segment 6 bases; nucleotides outside the gene matches: 13.

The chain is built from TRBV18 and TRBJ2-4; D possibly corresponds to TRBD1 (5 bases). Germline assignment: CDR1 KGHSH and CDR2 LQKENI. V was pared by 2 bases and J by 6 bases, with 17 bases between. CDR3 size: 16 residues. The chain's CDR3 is CASSPSQGHYGNIQYF. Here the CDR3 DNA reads TGTGCCAGCTCACCAAGCCAGGGCCACTACGGAAACATTCAGTACTTC. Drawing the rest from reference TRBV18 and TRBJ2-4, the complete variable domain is NAGVMQNPRHLVRRRGQEARLRCSPMKGHSHVYWYRQLPEEGLKFMVYLQKENIIDESGMPKERFSAEFPKEGPSILRIQQVVRGDSAAYFCASSPSQGHYGNIQYFGAGTRLSVL.

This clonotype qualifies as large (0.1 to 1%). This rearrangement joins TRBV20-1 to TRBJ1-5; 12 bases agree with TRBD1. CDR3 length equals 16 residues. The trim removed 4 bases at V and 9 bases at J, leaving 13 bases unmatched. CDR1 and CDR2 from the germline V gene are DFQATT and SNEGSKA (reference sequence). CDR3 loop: CSATGTGGRDGSPQHF. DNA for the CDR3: TGCAGTGCTACTGGGACAGGGGGCCGCGACGGGTCGCCCCAGCATTTT.

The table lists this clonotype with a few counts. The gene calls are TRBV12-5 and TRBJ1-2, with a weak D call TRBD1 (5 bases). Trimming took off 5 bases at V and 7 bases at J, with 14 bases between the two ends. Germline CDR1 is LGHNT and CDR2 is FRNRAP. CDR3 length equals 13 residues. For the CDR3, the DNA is TGTGCTAGTGGTCTTTCAGGGATTTCTGGCTACACCTTC. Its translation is CASGLSGISGYTF.

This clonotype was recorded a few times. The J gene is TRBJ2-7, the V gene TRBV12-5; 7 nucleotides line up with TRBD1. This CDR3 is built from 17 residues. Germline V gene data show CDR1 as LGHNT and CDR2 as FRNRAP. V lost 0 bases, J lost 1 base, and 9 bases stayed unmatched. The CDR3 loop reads CASGLVLGGSRSYEQYF. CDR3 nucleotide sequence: TGTGCTAGTGGTTTGGTACTAGGGGGCTCCCGTTCCTACGAGCAGTACTTC.

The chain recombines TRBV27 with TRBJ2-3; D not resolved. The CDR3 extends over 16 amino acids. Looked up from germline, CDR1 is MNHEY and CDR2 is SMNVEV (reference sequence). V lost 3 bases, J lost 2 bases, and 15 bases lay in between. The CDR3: CASSLGSLTPTDTQYF. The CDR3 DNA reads TGTGCCAGCAGTTTGGGCAGCCTAACGCCCACAGATACGCAGTATTTT.

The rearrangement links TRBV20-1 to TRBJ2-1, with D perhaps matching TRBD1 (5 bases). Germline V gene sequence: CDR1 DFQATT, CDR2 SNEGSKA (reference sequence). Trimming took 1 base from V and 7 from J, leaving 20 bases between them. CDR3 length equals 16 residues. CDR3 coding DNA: TGCAGTGCTAGAGCATTCGACTCGCTAAGGGGAAATGAGCAGTTCTTC. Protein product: CSARAFDSLRGNEQFF.

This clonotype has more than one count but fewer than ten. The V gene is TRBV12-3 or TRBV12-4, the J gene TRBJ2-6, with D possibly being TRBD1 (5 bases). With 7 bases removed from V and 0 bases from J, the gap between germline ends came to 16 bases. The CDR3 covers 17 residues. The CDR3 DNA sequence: TGTGCCAGCACCCTAGGGGTGGTCTACTCTGGGGCCAACGTCCTGACTTTC. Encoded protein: CASTLGVVYSGANVLTF.

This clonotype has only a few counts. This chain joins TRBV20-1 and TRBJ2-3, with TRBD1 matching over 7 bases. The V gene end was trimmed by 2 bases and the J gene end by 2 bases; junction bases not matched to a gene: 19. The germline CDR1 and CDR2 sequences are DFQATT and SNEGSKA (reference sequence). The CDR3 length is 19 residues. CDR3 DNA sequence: TGCAGTGCTAGATCTCGACAGGGCCAGGTCCCTACTTCCACAGATACGCAGTATTTT. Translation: CSARSRQGQVPTSTDTQYF.

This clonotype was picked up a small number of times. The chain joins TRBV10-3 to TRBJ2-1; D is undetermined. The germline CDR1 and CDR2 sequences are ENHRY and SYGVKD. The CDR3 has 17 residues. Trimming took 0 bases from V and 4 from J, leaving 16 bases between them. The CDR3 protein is CAISESMTQTGYNEQFF. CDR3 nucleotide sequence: TGTGCCATCAGTGAGTCAATGACCCAAACCGGGTACAATGAGCAGTTCTTC.

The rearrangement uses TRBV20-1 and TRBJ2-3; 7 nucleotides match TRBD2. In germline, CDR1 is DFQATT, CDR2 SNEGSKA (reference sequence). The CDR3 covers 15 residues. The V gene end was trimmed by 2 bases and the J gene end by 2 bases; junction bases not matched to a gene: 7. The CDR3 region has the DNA TGCAGTGCTAGAATGGGGGGGGACCTCACAGATACGCAGTATTTT. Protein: CSARMGGDLTDTQYF.

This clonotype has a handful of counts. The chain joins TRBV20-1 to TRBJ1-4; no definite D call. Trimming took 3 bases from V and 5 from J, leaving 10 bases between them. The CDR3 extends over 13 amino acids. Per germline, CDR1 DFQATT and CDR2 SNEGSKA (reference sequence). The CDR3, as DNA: TGCAGTGCTAGTAAAGGGCGCAATGAAAAACTGTTTTTT. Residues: CSASKGRNEKLFF.

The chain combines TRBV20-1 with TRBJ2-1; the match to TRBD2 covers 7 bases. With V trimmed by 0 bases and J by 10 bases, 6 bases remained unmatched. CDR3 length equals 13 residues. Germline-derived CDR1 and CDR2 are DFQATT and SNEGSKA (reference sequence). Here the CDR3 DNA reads TGCAGTGCTAGAGAGGGAGGGCCACGAGAGCAGTTCTTC. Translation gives CSAREGGPREQFF.

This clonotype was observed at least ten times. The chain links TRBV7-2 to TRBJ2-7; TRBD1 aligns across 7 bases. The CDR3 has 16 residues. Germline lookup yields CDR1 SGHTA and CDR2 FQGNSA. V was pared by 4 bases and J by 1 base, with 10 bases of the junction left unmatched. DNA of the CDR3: TGTGCCAGCAGCTCGCCCACAGGGGTAGTTTCCTACGAGCAGTACTTC. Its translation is CASSSPTGVVSYEQYF. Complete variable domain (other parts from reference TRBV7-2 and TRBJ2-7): GAGVSQSPSNKVTEKGKDVELRCDPISGHTALYWYRQSLGQGLEFLIYFQGNSAPDKSGLPSDRFSAERTGGSVSTLTIQRTQQEDSAVYLCASSSPTGVVSYEQYFGPGTRLTVT.

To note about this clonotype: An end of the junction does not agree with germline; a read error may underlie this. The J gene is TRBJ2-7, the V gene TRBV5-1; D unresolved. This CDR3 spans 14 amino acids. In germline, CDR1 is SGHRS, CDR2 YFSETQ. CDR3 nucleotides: TGCGCCAGCAGCTTGTTGGGGATTCCCGACGAGCCGTACTTC. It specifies CASSLLGIPDEPYF.

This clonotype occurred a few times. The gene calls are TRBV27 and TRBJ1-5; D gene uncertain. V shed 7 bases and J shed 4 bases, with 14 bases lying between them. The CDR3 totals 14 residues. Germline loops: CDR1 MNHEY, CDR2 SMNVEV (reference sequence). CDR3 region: CASNPFGGNQPQHF. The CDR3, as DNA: TGTGCCAGCAACCCTTTCGGCGGGAATCAGCCCCAGCATTTT.

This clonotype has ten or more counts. The CDR3 loop reads CSAPKQGAGGYTF. The CDR3 region has the DNA TGCAGTGCACCCAAACAGGGGGCGGGTGGCTACACCTTC. This rearrangement joins TRBV20-1 to TRBJ1-2; TRBD1 aligns across 9 bases. Per the germline V gene, CDR1 is DFQATT and CDR2 is SNEGSKA (reference sequence). This CDR3 contains 13 residues. V was pared by 6 bases and J by 7 bases, with 9 bases of the junction left unmatched.

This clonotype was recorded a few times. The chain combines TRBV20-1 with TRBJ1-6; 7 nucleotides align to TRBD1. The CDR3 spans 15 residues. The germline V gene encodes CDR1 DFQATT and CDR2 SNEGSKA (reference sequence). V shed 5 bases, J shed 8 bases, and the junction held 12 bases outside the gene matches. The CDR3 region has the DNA TGCAGTGCTGGAGCAGGGGGGTCTAGTGATTCACCCCTCCACTTT. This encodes CSAGAGGSSDSPLHF.

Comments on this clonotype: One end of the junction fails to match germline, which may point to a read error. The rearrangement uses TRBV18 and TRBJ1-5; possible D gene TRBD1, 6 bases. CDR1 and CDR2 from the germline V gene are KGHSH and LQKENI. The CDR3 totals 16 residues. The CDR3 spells CDSSRTGGHYNQPQHF. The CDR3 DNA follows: TGTGACAGCTCTCGGACGGGGGGCCACTATAATCAGCCCCAGCATTTT.

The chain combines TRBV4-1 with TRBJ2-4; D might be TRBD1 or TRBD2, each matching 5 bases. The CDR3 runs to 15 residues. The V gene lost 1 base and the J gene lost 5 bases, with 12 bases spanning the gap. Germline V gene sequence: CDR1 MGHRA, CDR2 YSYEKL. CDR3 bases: TGCGCCAGCAGCCAAGGGCTCCAGGGAGAAAACATTCAGTACTTC. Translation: CASSQGLQGENIQYF.

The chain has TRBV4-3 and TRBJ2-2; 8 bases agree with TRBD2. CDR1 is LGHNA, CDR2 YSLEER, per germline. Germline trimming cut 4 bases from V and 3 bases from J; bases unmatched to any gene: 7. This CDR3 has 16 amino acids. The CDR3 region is CASSRERGPHTGELFF. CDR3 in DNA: TGCGCCAGCAGCCGAGAGCGGGGGCCACACACCGGGGAGCTGTTTTTT.